These 24 T cell receptor beta chains were all obtained from the same sample, sequenced in a study of post-analysis software for immune sequencing data. What these receptors recognize is not known. General study findings and limits: TRBV5-6, TRBV5-1 and TRBV20-1 belonged to a set of about five TRBV segments that were more frequent in patients than controls.

cDNA libraries for TCR beta contained unique molecular identifiers. From the PCR reads, TCRdb called clonotypes with MiXCR, one entry per CDR3 protein. The sample contains under 650,000 distinct CDR3 sequences, around 47% of which appear only once. Sequencing used blood. Receptors originate from a girl aged 10-17 years with multiple sclerosis.

The V gene is TRBV20-1, the J gene TRBJ2-5; D possibly matches TRBD1 or TRBD2 (5 bases each). Trimming pared 6 bases from V and 4 bases from J, leaving 24 bases between. The germline V gene encodes CDR1 DFQATT and CDR2 SNEGSKA (reference sequence). The CDR3 consists of 16 residues. The CDR3 nucleotides are TGCAGTGCCACCGACTTTGCGATCGGGGCGCGAGAGACCCAGTACTTC. Translated: CSATDFAIGARETQYF.

This clonotype has only a few counts. The chain joins TRBV7-9 to TRBJ2-7; tentative D call: TRBD1 (5 bases). Germline CDR1 reads SEHNR; CDR2 reads FQNEAQ (reference sequence). Trimming took off 10 bases at V and 4 bases at J, with 14 bases between the two ends. The CDR3 runs to 12 residues. The CDR3, as DNA: TGTGCCACAGGGTCACCTCTTTACGAGCAGTACTTC. Amino acid sequence: CATGSPLYEQYF.

The chain has TRBV29-1 and TRBJ2-1; TRBD2 aligns across 11 bases. V lost 7 bases to trimming and J lost 3 bases; unmatched junction nucleotides: 2. The CDR3 covers 13 residues. Per germline, CDR1 SQVTM and CDR2 ANQGSEA. CDR3 region: CSGGLADYNEQFF. In DNA form, the CDR3 reads TGCAGCGGGGGACTAGCGGACTACAATGAGCAGTTCTTC.

This clonotype has more than one count but fewer than ten. The chain recombines TRBV7-2 with TRBJ2-5; D is unclear. Trimming took 3 bases from V and 5 from J, leaving 10 bases between them. The CDR3 sequence is 13 residues long. The germline CDR1 and CDR2 sequences are SGHTA and FQGNSA. CDR3 nucleotides: TGTGCCAGCAGCTTGACCCAATGGGAGACCCAGTACTTC. The encoded protein is CASSLTQWETQYF.

This chain uses TRBV10-3 with TRBJ2-5; TRBD1 matches at 8 bases. V lost 6 bases, J lost 5 bases, and 5 bases stayed unmatched. Germline CDR1 is ENHRY and CDR2 is SYGVKD. The CDR3 runs to 13 residues. CDR3 loop: CAIRDRVEETQYF. The CDR3 nucleotides read TGTGCCATCAGGGACAGGGTTGAGGAGACCCAGTACTTC.

This clonotype has more than one count but fewer than ten. V and J are TRBV11-3 and TRBJ2-5; the match to TRBD1 covers 9 bases. Losses at the gene ends were 2 bases for V and 11 bases for J; bases not matched to a gene: 12. CDR3 length equals 15 residues. Germline V gene lookup returns CDR1 SGHNT and CDR2 YENEEA. The CDR3 loop reads CASSLYDRGSREQYF. For the CDR3, the DNA is TGTGCCAGCAGCTTATATGACAGGGGGAGTCGAGAGCAGTACTTC.

The rearrangement links TRBV6-6 to TRBJ2-1; 7 bases agree with TRBD1. CDR1 and CDR2 from the germline V gene are MNHNY and SVGAGI (reference sequence). The CDR3 covers 14 residues. With 6 bases clipped from V and 6 bases from J, the junction kept 8 bases outside the gene matches. The CDR3 nucleotides are TGTGCCAGCAGACAGGGGAGCCGATCCAATGAGCAGTTCTTC. It encodes CASRQGSRSNEQFF.

This clonotype was observed a handful of times. The chain carries TRBV29-1 and TRBJ1-5; a weak D match, TRBD1 (5 bases). V was pared by 7 bases and J by 0 bases, with 16 bases between. The germline V gene has CDR1 SQVTM and CDR2 ANQGSEA. The CDR3 length is 15 residues. Here the CDR3 DNA reads TGCAGCGCTACTATGGGGGGGTATAGCAATCAGCCCCAGCATTTT. Translating gives CSATMGGYSNQPQHF. The full variable domain, in which reference TRBV29-1 and TRBJ1-5 provide the parts outside the CDR3, is SAVISQKPSRDICQRGTSLTIQCQVDSQVTMMFWYRQQPGQSLTLIATANQGSEATYESGFVIDKFPISRPNLTFSTLTVSNMSPEDSSIYLCSATMGGYSNQPQHFGDGTRLSIL.

The chain uses TRBV4-1 and TRBJ2-5, with D perhaps TRBD1 or TRBD2 (5 bases each). Trimming pared 8 bases from V and 0 bases from J, leaving 19 bases between. Per the germline V gene, CDR1 is MGHRA and CDR2 is YSYEKL. This CDR3 comprises 16 residues. CDR3 nucleotides: TGCGCCAGCTCCCAACCCGGGACCTCACACCAAGAGACCCAGTACTTC. Amino acid sequence: CASSQPGTSHQETQYF.

V gene TRBV10-3 combines with J gene TRBJ2-3; D is unresolved. The CDR3 covers 16 residues. Trimming shortened V by 0 bases and J by 9 bases, and 19 bases separated the two germline ends. Germline CDR1 and CDR2: ENHRY and SYGVKD. DNA for the CDR3: TGTGCCATCAGTGAGTCGATCCCACGGGCCTTAGACACGCAGTATTTT. Amino acid sequence: CAISESIPRALDTQYF.

This clonotype showed up just once. The chain links TRBV6-1 to TRBJ2-7; 9 bases map to TRBD1. Germline CDR1 reads MNHNS; CDR2 reads SASEGT. V dropped 8 bases and J dropped 6; count of bases not matched to a gene: 5. This CDR3 region has 12 residues. The DNA for the CDR3 is TGTGCCAGCGCGGTGGACAGGGGCGAGCAGTACTTC. It translates to CASAVDRGEQYF.

The chain has TRBV10-3 and TRBJ2-5; TRBD2 matches 7 bases. CDR1 is ENHRY and CDR2 is SYGVKD in the germline V gene. V lost 6 bases, J lost 11 bases, and 15 bases stayed unmatched. This CDR3 comprises 14 residues. CDR3 bases: TGTGCCATCAGAGTTCGCGGGAGCCTTTTTGAGCAGTACTTC. Protein sequence: CAIRVRGSLFEQYF.

This clonotype was recorded a few times. The chain uses TRBV3-1 and TRBJ1-2; 8 bases line up with TRBD1. The CDR3 has 15 residues. V dropped 4 bases and J dropped 6; count of bases not matched to a gene: 10. Germline CDR1 and CDR2: LGHDT and YNNKEL (reference sequence). The DNA of the CDR3 is TGTGCCAGCAGCCTTAGACAGGGGACCAAGGATGGCTACACCTTC. Its protein is CASSLRQGTKDGYTF.

This clonotype appeared a single time. The chain joins TRBV6-1 to TRBJ2-7; D gene ambiguous. This CDR3 region has 15 residues. CDR1 and CDR2 from the germline V gene are MNHNS and SASEGT. Deletions cut 1 base from V and 6 bases from J, with 16 bases between. DNA of the CDR3: TGTGCCAGCAGTGAAGGTAAAGGGCTAGAACCCGAGCAGTACTTC. Translating it yields CASSEGKGLEPEQYF.

A few counts support this clonotype. As DNA, the CDR3 is TGTGCCAGCAGTCGAGACTACCCTTACTCCTACGAGCAGTACTTC. It encodes CASSRDYPYSYEQYF. The gene calls are TRBV7-2 and TRBJ2-7; TRBD2 might be the D (5 bases). The germline V and J ends were trimmed by 6 bases and 0 bases, with 15 bases remaining between them. The CDR3 consists of 15 residues. CDR1 and CDR2 from the germline V gene are SGHTA and FQGNSA.

The chain carries TRBV6-5 and TRBJ2-5; a weak D match, TRBD2 (6 bases). The J call may be wrong; the DNA end is better matched by TRBJ2-4. This CDR3 has 13 amino acids. Per the germline V gene, CDR1 is MNHEY and CDR2 is SVGAGI. The CDR3 DNA follows: TGTGCCAGCAGATCTATTAGCGGAAACATTCAGTACTTC. Translation: CASRSISGNIQYF.

The V gene is TRBV5-1, the J gene TRBJ2-7; D is perhaps TRBD2 (6 bases). This CDR3 is built from 16 residues. Trimming left V 0 bases short and J 3 bases short, with 16 bases between. CDR1 and CDR2 (germline): SGHRS, YFSETQ. CDR3 DNA sequence: TGCGCCAGCAGCTTGGATAGCGGCAAAAACTACTACGAGCAGTACTTC. This gives the protein CASSLDSGKNYYEQYF.

CDR3 coding DNA: TGTGCCAGCAGTACGACGACAGGGGAAGCTTTCTTT. Amino acids: CASSTTTGEAFF. The J gene is TRBJ1-1, the V gene TRBV12-3 or TRBV12-4; 7 bases align to TRBD1. V lost 5 bases to trimming and J lost 8 bases; unmatched junction nucleotides: 5. CDR3 length: 12 amino acids.

The V gene is TRBV7-9, the J gene TRBJ2-7, with D perhaps TRBD2 (5 bases). V shed 1 base and J shed 3 bases, with 13 bases lying between them. The CDR3 sequence is 15 residues long. Germline CDR1 is SEHNR and CDR2 is FQNEAQ (reference sequence). CDR3 coding DNA: TGTGCCAGCAGCTTAGTCGGGGTTGGAGGCTACGAGCAGTACTTC. It codes for CASSLVGVGGYEQYF.

Remarks on this clonotype: Germline and junction disagree at one end, which may indicate a read error. This chain's CDR3 is CASTYGQKSYGQYF. Here the CDR3 DNA reads TGCGCCAGCACATACGGACAGAAATCCTACGGGCAGTACTTC. This rearrangement joins TRBV12-3 or TRBV12-4 to TRBJ2-7; a weak D match, TRBD1 (6 bases). This CDR3 contains 14 residues.

The V and J genes are TRBV12-3 or TRBV12-4 and TRBJ2-7, with a tentative D call TRBD2 (5 bases). This CDR3 region has 12 residues. V was shortened by 5 bases and J by 5 bases, with 10 bases between the two germline ends. The CDR3 protein is CASSRGTHEQYF. CDR3 in DNA: TGTGCCAGCAGTCGGGGAACCCACGAGCAGTACTTC.

This sequence joins TRBV7-6 and TRBJ2-3; 7 bases agree with TRBD1. This CDR3 region has 16 residues. CDR1 SGHVS and CDR2 FNYEAQ come from the germline V gene. The V segment lost 0 bases and the J segment 3 bases; nucleotides outside the gene matches: 6. The CDR3 sequence is CASSLAPGTATDTQYF. The CDR3 DNA is TGTGCCAGCAGCTTAGCCCCCGGGACAGCAACAGATACGCAGTATTTT.

V and J are TRBV20-1 and TRBJ2-1; D remains unclear. Germline lookup yields CDR1 DFQATT and CDR2 SNEGSKA (reference sequence). This CDR3 has 11 residues. Trimming left V 4 bases short and J 4 bases short, with 5 bases between. The CDR3 here is CSAKIYNEQFF. CDR3 DNA: TGCAGTGCTAAAATTTACAATGAGCAGTTCTTC.

The genes are TRBV15 and TRBJ2-7; TRBD1 agrees at 10 bases. CDR1 LNHNV and CDR2 YYDKDF come from the germline V gene (reference sequence). The CDR3 runs 14 residues. The V and J ends lost 4 bases and 4 bases, in that order; junction bases with no gene match: 4. The CDR3 DNA reads TGTGCCACCAGCACCGGACAGGGGGGGTACGAGCAGTACTTC. This encodes CATSTGQGGYEQYF.